This passage covers 22 T cell receptor beta chains from one sample sequenced in a study of shared clonotypes between healthy human individuals. Data came from immunoSEQ multiplex PCR; TCRdb stores just in-frame clones and leaves some out. The sample records around 940,000 clones, about three quarters being singletons. What was sequenced was memory CD4+ T cells sorted from blood. Subset described: CD45RA-negative fraction. The receptor source for this set is a man aged 18 to 29 in good health.

This chain links TRBV7-2 with TRBJ1-6; D gene ambiguous. The germline V gene encodes CDR1 SGHTA and CDR2 FQGNSA. V shed 5 bases and J shed 9 bases, with 11 bases lying between them. This CDR3 has 13 residues. CDR3 amino acids: CASSPAMSSPLHF. The CDR3 DNA is TGTGCCAGCAGCCCAGCCATGAGTTCACCCCTCCACTTT.

The rearrangement uses TRBV6-5 and TRBJ2-7, with D perhaps TRBD1 (6 bases). The germline V and J ends were trimmed by 2 bases and 4 bases, with 12 bases remaining between them. The germline gives CDR1 MNHEY, CDR2 SVGAGI. CDR3 length: 14 residues. CDR3 in amino acids: CASSYRGNTYEQYF. DNA for the CDR3: TGTGCCAGCAGTTACAGGGGGAACACGTACGAGCAGTACTTC.

The V gene is TRBV9, the J gene TRBJ2-6; tentatively, D is TRBD1 (6 bases). Germline CDR1 is SGDLS and CDR2 is YYNGEE. Trimming pared 4 bases from V and 2 bases from J, leaving 10 bases between. This CDR3 has 15 amino acids. In nucleotides, the CDR3 is TGTGCCAGCAGCCTCCGACAGGCTGGGGCCAACGTCCTGACTTTC. It specifies CASSLRQAGANVLTF. Full variable domain (missing parts from reference TRBV9 and TRBJ2-6): DSGVTQTPKHLITATGQRVTLRCSPRSGDLSVYWYQQSLDQGLQFLIQYYNGEERAKGNILERFSAQQFPDLHSELNLSSLELGDSALYFCASSLRQAGANVLTFGAGSRLTVL.

This chain joins TRBV5-6 and TRBJ1-1; a possible D gene is TRBD1 (5 bases). V lost 4 bases, J lost 4 bases, and 17 bases lay in between. There are 15 residues in the CDR3. Germline V gene sequence: CDR1 SGHDT, CDR2 YYEEEE. CDR3 residues: CASSPQGSGSTEAFF. Here the CDR3 DNA reads TGTGCCAGCAGCCCTCAGGGATCCGGGAGCACTGAAGCTTTCTTT. Full variable domain (remainder filled in from reference TRBV5-6 and TRBJ1-1): DAGVTQSPTHLIKTRGQQVTLRCSPKSGHDTVSWYQQALGQGPQFIFQYYEEEERQRGNFPDRFSGHQFPNYSSELNVNALLLGDSALYLCASSPQGSGSTEAFFGQGTRLTVV.

The chain uses TRBV30 and TRBJ2-5; D is perhaps TRBD2 (5 bases). CDR1 is GTSNPN and CDR2 is SVGIG in the germline V gene (reference sequence). The CDR3 length is 14 residues. With 8 bases removed from V and 7 bases from J, the gap between germline ends came to 23 bases. The CDR3 DNA is TGTGCCATCAGTTACGAGGAGGTGACTGGGACCCAGTACTTC. It encodes CAISYEEVTGTQYF.

This clone was counted at least ten times. The V call is TRBV7-9, the J call TRBJ1-4; D is perhaps TRBD1 (5 bases). CDR3 length: 14 amino acids. CDR1 SEHNR and CDR2 FQNEAQ come from the germline V gene (reference sequence). V dropped 5 bases and J dropped 7 bases, with 14 bases sitting between them. CDR3: CASSVQGAVEKLFF. The CDR3 DNA sequence: TGTGCCAGCAGCGTTCAGGGAGCCGTTGAAAAACTGTTTTTT.

The chain is built from TRBV19 and TRBJ1-5; D not certain. The CDR3 extends over 13 amino acids. Between the trimmed V and J ends, which lost 6 bases and 8 bases, there was a span of 14 bases. CDR1 LNHDA and CDR2 SQIVND come from the germline V gene (reference sequence). Here the CDR3 reads CASSPSGSEPQHF. The CDR3 DNA sequence: TGTGCCAGTAGCCCCTCGGGGAGCGAGCCCCAGCATTTT.

The chain combines TRBV5-1 with TRBJ2-7; 8 bases fit TRBD1. The CDR3 covers 16 residues. Germline trimming cut 4 bases from V and 2 bases from J; bases unmatched to any gene: 11. Germline CDR1 and CDR2: SGHRS and YFSETQ. CDR3 in amino acids: CASSQDLGQGAYEQYF. The CDR3 nucleotides are TGCGCCAGCAGCCAAGATTTAGGACAGGGTGCCTACGAGCAGTACTTC. The complete variable domain, with remaining parts taken from reference TRBV5-1 and TRBJ2-7, reads KAGVTQTPRYLIKTRGQQVTLSCSPISGHRSVSWYQQTPGQGLQFLFEYFSETQRNKGNFPGRFSGRQFSNSRSEMNVSTLELGDSALYLCASSQDLGQGAYEQYFGPGTRLTVT.

This clone was seen a few times. The chain combines TRBV5-1 with TRBJ1-3; D perhaps matches TRBD1 (6 bases). The germline V gene has CDR1 SGHRS and CDR2 YFSETQ. The CDR3 totals 16 residues. V gave up 5 bases and J gave up 1 base, with 16 bases separating them. In DNA form, the CDR3 reads TGCGCCAGCAGGGAAAATGACAGGCCTTCTGGAAACACCATATATTTT. Translated: CASRENDRPSGNTIYF.

CDR3 amino acids: CAWSRTGGLNTEAFF. The CDR3 coding sequence is TGTGCCTGGAGTAGGACAGGGGGCTTGAACACTGAAGCTTTCTTT. The chain employs TRBV30 and TRBJ1-1; 11 bases are shared with TRBD1. Germline V lookup: CDR1 GTSNPN, CDR2 SVGIG (reference sequence). With 2 bases clipped from V and 0 bases from J, the junction kept 2 bases outside the gene matches. The CDR3 sequence is 15 residues long.

This clone turned up a few times. V is TRBV5-1 and J is TRBJ2-5; D is possibly TRBD1 or TRBD2 (5 bases each). V was cut by 0 bases and J by 5 bases, with 8 bases left in between. The CDR3 runs 13 residues. Germline lookup yields CDR1 SGHRS and CDR2 YFSETQ. CDR3: CASSLAGTETQYF. In DNA form, the CDR3 reads TGCGCCAGCAGCTTGGCAGGGACGGAGACCCAGTACTTC.

Comments on this clone: A much larger clone differs by one base, so this may be a read error. The same CDR3 can be traced to other DNA sequences in this sample. This chain uses TRBV5-6 with TRBJ2-2; D call uncertain. This CDR3 region has 13 residues. Germline-derived CDR1 and CDR2 are SGHDT and YYEEEE. The germline V and J ends were trimmed by 0 bases and 4 bases, with 4 bases remaining between them. The CDR3 coding sequence is TGTGCCAGCAGCTTGGGCGGCACCGGGGAGCTGTTTTTT. This gives the protein CASSLGGTGELFF. Based on the CDR3 plus reference TRBV5-6 and TRBJ2-2, the full variable domain is DAGVTQSPTHLIKTRGQQVTLRCSPKSGHDTVSWYQQALGQGPQFIFQYYEEEERQRGNFPDRFSGHQFPNYSSELNVNALLLGDSALYLCASSLGGTGELFFGEGSRLTVL.

The rearrangement uses TRBV10-1 and TRBJ1-2; 9 bases line up with TRBD1. CDR3 length: 14 amino acids. Germline-derived CDR1 and CDR2 are WNHNN and SYGVQD (reference sequence). V was pared by 0 bases and J by 12 bases, with 8 bases of the junction left unmatched. The CDR3 sequence is CASSESNRGRENTF. CDR3 bases: TGCGCCAGCAGTGAGTCGAACAGGGGGCGAGAAAACACCTTC.

The chain has TRBV7-3 and TRBJ2-1; D unresolved. The CDR3 runs to 14 residues. The germline CDR1 and CDR2 sequences are SGHTA and FQGTGA. The V and J ends lost 5 bases and 5 bases respectively, with 13 bases between them. CDR3 in amino acids: CASSTPGKHNEQFF. In DNA form, the CDR3 reads TGTGCCAGCAGCACGCCCGGCAAGCACAATGAGCAGTTCTTC.

This clone was seen only a few times. CDR3 bases: TGTGCCAGCAGCAAGGGGACAGGGTTAACTAATGAAAAACTGTTTTTT. Its translation: CASSKGTGLTNEKLFF. The chain employs TRBV5-4 and TRBJ1-4, with TRBD1 matching 9 bases. The V gene end was trimmed by 4 bases and the J gene end by 1 base; junction bases not matched to a gene: 5. Per germline, CDR1 SGHNT and CDR2 YYREEE (reference sequence). This CDR3 is built from 16 residues.

The chain combines TRBV9 with TRBJ1-4, with TRBD1 matching over 10 bases. The CDR3 is made up of 14 amino acids. CDR1 and CDR2 from the germline V gene are SGDLS and YYNGEE. The V and J ends lost 3 bases and 7 bases, in that order; junction bases with no gene match: 3. For the CDR3, the DNA is TGTGCCAGCAGCGACGGGACAGGGGTTGAAAAACTGTTTTTT. Its translation: CASSDGTGVEKLFF.

This chain connects TRBV13 to TRBJ1-1; D may be TRBD1 (5 bases). The germline gives CDR1 PRHDT, CDR2 FYEKMQ (reference sequence). The length of the CDR3 is 15 residues. The V gene lost 4 bases and the J gene lost 2 bases, with 14 bases spanning the gap. The CDR3 bases are TGTGCCAGCAGCTCCCCAGGCGGGGCCAACACTGAAGCTTTCTTT. Its translation: CASSSPGGANTEAFF.

CDR3 residues: CAISPGQLQETQYF. CDR3 DNA sequence: TGTGCCATCAGCCCCGGCCAACTCCAAGAGACCCAGTACTTC. The genes are TRBV10-3 and TRBJ2-5; no clear D. Germline CDR1 ENHRY, CDR2 SYGVKD. This CDR3 has 14 amino acids. The V and J ends lost 6 bases and 1 base respectively, with 12 bases between them.

The rearrangement uses TRBV7-2 and TRBJ2-3; D is unresolved. Germline CDR1 SGHTA, CDR2 FQGNSA. Between the trimmed V and J ends, which lost 0 bases and 5 bases, there was a span of 15 bases. This CDR3 has 16 residues. The CDR3 loop is CASSLALTLGQDTQYF. CDR3 DNA sequence: TGTGCCAGCAGCTTAGCGCTCACCTTAGGGCAAGATACGCAGTATTTT.

J is TRBJ2-7 and V is TRBV7-2, with 9 positions matching TRBD2. With V trimmed by 1 base and J by 1 base, 8 bases remained unmatched. This CDR3 region has 17 residues. Germline V lookup: CDR1 SGHTA, CDR2 FQGNSA. The CDR3 protein is CASSLDGGRAGSYEQYF. The CDR3, as DNA: TGTGCCAGCAGCTTAGATGGCGGGAGGGCCGGTTCCTACGAGCAGTACTTC.

This chain joins TRBV15 and TRBJ1-3; D not certain. Germline CDR1 and CDR2: LNHNV and YYDKDF (reference sequence). Deletions cut 0 bases from V and 0 bases from J, with 12 bases between. The CDR3 has 17 residues. CDR3 in DNA: TGTGCCACCAGCAGAGATTTAGCGGATTACTCTGGAAACACCATATATTTT. Translation: CATSRDLADYSGNTIYF.

This clone was detected only a few times. V usage is TRBV28 and J usage is TRBJ1-4, with TRBD1 identical over 7 bases. CDR1 and CDR2 (germline): MDHEN, SYDVKM. This CDR3 is built from 15 residues. The ends lost 3 bases at V and 3 bases at J; junction bases unmatched: 4. The CDR3 region is CASSLAGTANEKLFF. The CDR3 DNA is TGTGCCAGCAGTTTGGCCGGGACAGCTAATGAAAAACTGTTTTTT. Full variable domain (outside the CDR3, taken from reference TRBV28 and TRBJ1-4): DVKVTQSSRYLVKRTGEKVFLECVQDMDHENMFWYRQDPGLGLRLIYFSYDVKMKEKGDIPEGYSVSREKKERFSLILESASTNQTSMYLCASSLAGTANEKLFFGSGTQLSVL.